These T cell receptor beta chains were read from a single sample in a study of breast tumors, draining lymph nodes, adjacent tissues. TCRdb used MiXCR to reprocess the multiplex PCR reads, holding one entry per CDR3 protein. Among tens of thousands of distinct CDR3 sequences listed, around 35% were seen once. The sequenced material came from breast tumor tissue. These receptors originate from a female donor with breast cancer. Some clones in this sample may be carry-over from other donors' samples. CDR3s include the opening cysteine and the closing phenylalanine or tryptophan. D genes are given only for firm matches. Rows may omit the clone size; those that give it use once, few, many or a size class.

clone_size	d_call	v_call	j_call	cdr3_nt	cdr3_aa
NA	TRBD2	TRBV3-1	TRBJ2-5	TGTGCCAGCAGCCAAAGCGGGAGGGCTCAAGAGACCCAGTACTTC	CASSQSGRAQETQYF
many	NA	TRBV25-1	TRBJ2-7	TGTGCCAGCAGTCCCCAGGCGTCCGGGGGACACAGCCACGAGCAGTACTTC	CASSPQASGGHSHEQYF
once	NA	TRBV29-1	TRBJ1-3	TGCAGCGTTGATTGGCAGGGCGGTGGAAACACCATATATTTT	CSVDWQGGGNTIYF
NA	TRBD1	TRBV19	TRBJ2-3	TGTGCCAGTAGTGTACAGGGGGAGACAGGTACGCAGTATTTT	CASSVQGETGTQYF
NA	TRBD2	TRBV6-1	TRBJ2-1	TGTGCCAGCAGTGGGGGTGGGGGACTAGCGGGAGTCGGGGAGCAGTTCTTC	CASSGGGGLAGVGEQFF
once	TRBD2	TRBV20-1	TRBJ2-7	TGCAGTCCCCCCGCTAGCGGGATGGGGGAGCAGTACTTC	CSPPASGMGEQYF
NA	TRBD1	TRBV5-1	TRBJ2-2	TGCGCCAGTACCCGGGACAGGGTAGACGGGGAGCTGTTTTTT	CASTRDRVDGELFF
many	TRBD1	TRBV5-4	TRBJ2-5	TGTGCCAGCAGCTTGACAGGGGGCCAAGAGACCCAGTACTTC	CASSLTGGQETQYF
NA	NA	TRBV28	TRBJ2-5	TGTGCCAGCAGTTTGGGGGTGGTCCAGGGGGAGACCCAGTACTTC	CASSLGVVQGETQYF
many	NA	TRBV7-9	TRBJ2-5	TGTGCCAGCAGCTTAGTCAGGCCGGGAGAGACCCAGTACTTC	CASSLVRPGETQYF
NA	NA	TRBV5-6	TRBJ2-7	TGTGCCAGCAGGTTTCTGAGGGAGGAGCAGTACTTC	CASRFLREEQYF
NA	TRBD2	TRBV5-1	TRBJ2-2	TGCGCCAGCAGTTCTAGCGGGAGTAACACCGGGGAGCTGTTTTTT	CASSSSGSNTGELFF
many	TRBD2	TRBV6-1	TRBJ2-7	TGTGCCAGCAGTGAAGATCCGGGACTAGCGGGAGATTGGAGAACCTACGAGCAGTACTTC	CASSEDPGLAGDWRTYEQYF
NA	NA	TRBV9	TRBJ2-5	TGTGCCAGCAGCGTAGGTGGCAGGGCTAATTTCCAAGAGACCCAGTACTTC	CASSVGGRANFQETQYF
many	NA	TRBV20-1	TRBJ2-7	TGCAGTGCCTTCGGGCCAGTAACCTACGAGCAGTACTTC	CSAFGPVTYEQYF
many	TRBD2	TRBV7-2	TRBJ2-7	TGTGCCAGCAGCTGGGGACTAGCGGGAGCCTACGAGCAGTACTTC	CASSWGLAGAYEQYF
NA	NA	TRBV9	TRBJ2-7	TGTGCCAGCAGCTTGAGATGGGACAAATACGAGCAGTACTTC	CASSLRWDKYEQYF